These 30 T cell receptor beta chains were sequenced from one sample in a study of CD8+ T cells in alopecia areata. Once RNA had been extracted, it was reverse transcribed into cDNA to act as the sequencing template. TCRdb's copy holds only in-frame clones and misses some; the assay was immunoSEQ multiplex PCR. Of 150,000 to 200,000 clones listed, 53% are singletons. Treatment: oral pan-JAK inhibitor, 5-10 mg twice daily. The material was CD8+ T cells sorted from blood, obtained at week 24, from a patient treated with tofacitinib. The receptors were gathered from a human donor with alopecia areata.

This clone appeared a single time. The chain couples TRBV30 to TRBJ2-7; 8 positions agree with TRBD1. This CDR3 spans 14 amino acids. Germline-derived CDR1 and CDR2 are GTSNPN and SVGIG (reference sequence). The V and J ends lost 2 bases and 7 bases, in that order; junction bases with no gene match: 10. The CDR3 bases are TGTGCCTGGAGTTGGGCCCAGGGGGCAGGGGAGCAGTACTTC. Translation gives CAWSWAQGAGEQYF.

The gene calls are TRBV29-1 and TRBJ2-3, with TRBD2 as a possible D gene (6 bases). Trimming took 3 bases from V and 4 from J, leaving 14 bases between them. Germline V gene sequence: CDR1 SQVTM, CDR2 ANQGSEA. The length of the CDR3 is 14 residues. The CDR3 DNA reads TGCAGCGTTGACGAGACTAGGGAGTCAGATACGCAGTATTTT. Translation gives CSVDETRESDTQYF.

This clone was seen only a few times. This chain joins TRBV6-6 and TRBJ1-1, with D tentatively TRBD1 (5 bases). V was trimmed by 5 bases and J by 1 base, leaving 14 bases between them. The CDR3 covers 15 residues. CDR1 is MNHNY and CDR2 is SVGAGI in the germline V gene (reference sequence). The CDR3 DNA is TGTGCCAGCAGTCTTATTCAGGGCGGGAACACTGAAGCTTTCTTT. Translation gives CASSLIQGGNTEAFF.

This clone was counted between two and nine times. The chain combines TRBV6-4 with TRBJ2-2; TRBD2 matches at 11 bases. Germline V gives CDR1 MRHNA, CDR2 SNTAGT. The CDR3 length is 15 residues. V shed 4 bases and J 4 bases; nucleotides not matched to a gene: 2. The CDR3 sequence: CASSAGTSGTGELFF. CDR3 DNA sequence: TGTGCCAGCAGTGCCGGGACTAGCGGCACCGGGGAGCTGTTTTTT.

The chain links TRBV13 to TRBJ1-2, with a tentative D call TRBD1 (5 bases). Per the germline V gene, CDR1 is PRHDT and CDR2 is FYEKMQ (reference sequence). Between the trimmed V and J ends, which lost 1 base and 4 bases, there was a span of 16 bases. This CDR3 has 16 amino acids. Written as DNA, the CDR3 is TGTGCCAGCAGCTTAGAAAAGGAGGGTAGGGGCTATGGCTACACCTTC. This codes for CASSLEKEGRGYGYTF.

The CDR3 DNA is TGTGCCAGCAGCCCCGCATTGGACCTCTATGGCTACACCTTC. Protein sequence: CASSPALDLYGYTF. The chain has TRBV9 and TRBJ1-2; the D is unclear. CDR1 and CDR2 from the germline V gene are SGDLS and YYNGEE. The CDR3 is 14 residues long. Trimming removed 4 bases at V and 4 bases at J, with 14 bases between.

V gene TRBV7-2 combines with J gene TRBJ2-7, with D possibly called TRBD1 or TRBD2 (5 bases each). The CDR3 has 13 residues. Germline CDR1 reads SGHTA; CDR2 reads FQGNSA. Trimming cost V 3 bases and J 2 bases, with 8 bases left between them. The DNA for the CDR3 is TGTGCCAGCAGCTTGGGGGAAACCTACGAGCAGTACTTC. Translated, it gives CASSLGETYEQYF.

This sequence joins TRBV5-1 and TRBJ1-1, with D unresolved. Germline loops: CDR1 SGHRS, CDR2 YFSETQ. The CDR3 is 15 amino acids. The germline V and J ends were trimmed by 1 base and 5 bases, with 15 bases remaining between them. The CDR3: CASSLRSAGGTEAFF. CDR3 nucleotides: TGCGCCAGCAGCTTGAGGTCGGCAGGAGGTACTGAAGCTTTCTTT. The whole variable domain, remainder taken from reference TRBV5-1 and TRBJ1-1, is KAGVTQTPRYLIKTRGQQVTLSCSPISGHRSVSWYQQTPGQGLQFLFEYFSETQRNKGNFPGRFSGRQFSNSRSEMNVSTLELGDSALYLCASSLRSAGGTEAFFGQGTRLTVV.

Here the CDR3 DNA reads TGCGCCAGCAGCCAAGATTTTATCCGAACAACTAATGAAAAACTGTTTTTT. It specifies CASSQDFIRTTNEKLFF. The V and J genes are TRBV4-3 and TRBJ1-4, with D unclear. The CDR3 sequence is 17 residues long. V lost 0 bases to trimming and J lost 0 bases, with 11 bases between them. Per the germline V gene, CDR1 is LGHNA and CDR2 is YSLEER.

The sample holds a few counts of this clone. The same CDR3 is also encoded by other DNA sequences in this sample. The rearrangement joins TRBV5-1 to TRBJ2-1; D ambiguous. CDR3 size: 11 residues. Germline V CDR1 and CDR2: SGHRS, YFSETQ. V gave up 0 bases and J gave up 9 bases, with 4 bases separating them. The DNA of the CDR3 is TGCGCCAGCAGCTTGGGGAGTGAGCAGTTCTTC. It codes for CASSLGSEQFF.

The rearrangement uses TRBV6-5 and TRBJ2-4, with 9 bases fitting TRBD1. Germline V gene lookup returns CDR1 MNHEY and CDR2 SVGAGI. The junction had 5 bases not matched to a gene; V was cut back by 6 bases and J by 8 bases. CDR3 size: 13 residues. This CDR3 is CASSQQGADIQYF. In DNA, the CDR3 is TGTGCCAGCAGCCAACAGGGGGCGGACATTCAGTACTTC.

The V call is TRBV6-6, the J call TRBJ2-1; 10 nucleotides agree with TRBD1. The germline CDR1 and CDR2 sequences are MNHNY and SVGAGI (reference sequence). Unmatched junction bases numbered 2, after V lost 4 bases and J lost 2 bases. The CDR3 extends over 15 amino acids. CDR3 nucleotide sequence: TGTGCCAGCAGTTGGGACAGGGGAGCCTACAATGAGCAGTTCTTC. Translated: CASSWDRGAYNEQFF.

The V gene is TRBV30, the J gene TRBJ2-2; D call uncertain. The length of the CDR3 is 17 residues. CDR1 and CDR2 (germline): GTSNPN, SVGIG (reference sequence). V was cut by 1 base and J by 3 bases, with 18 bases left in between. The CDR3 loop reads CAWSGYQKPSYTGELFF. In DNA, the CDR3 is TGTGCCTGGAGTGGATATCAAAAACCCTCGTACACCGGGGAGCTGTTTTTT.

The chain recombines TRBV27 with TRBJ2-1; no firm D call. Trimming stripped 2 bases from V and 6 bases from J, with 5 bases between. The CDR3 length is 12 residues. Germline values: CDR1 MNHEY, CDR2 SMNVEV (reference sequence). The CDR3 DNA is TGTGCCAGCAGTTTAACGGGCAATGAGCAGTTCTTC. This encodes CASSLTGNEQFF.

Details on this clone: Other DNA sequences in the same sample also yield this CDR3. V usage is TRBV30 and J usage is TRBJ2-7, with D hard to call. Germline V CDR1 and CDR2: GTSNPN, SVGIG (reference sequence). The CDR3 covers 12 residues. The V end lost 1 base, the J end lost 1 base, and 5 bases lay between the germline ends. CDR3 DNA: TGTGCCTGGAGTGACCGATCCTACGAGCAGTACTTC. Translated, it gives CAWSDRSYEQYF.

J is TRBJ1-1 and V is TRBV4-3, with a tentative D call TRBD1 (5 bases). V was clipped by 2 bases and J by 4 bases, with 11 bases between them. Germline-derived CDR1 and CDR2 are LGHNA and YSLEER. This CDR3 is 14 amino acids long. The CDR3 spells CASSQLRGVTEAFF. DNA for the CDR3: TGCGCCAGCAGCCAACTGAGGGGAGTCACTGAAGCTTTCTTT.

The chain employs TRBV25-1 and TRBJ2-3, with D possibly TRBD2 on 5 matching bases. Germline V gene sequence: CDR1 MGHDK, CDR2 SYGVNS. This CDR3 region has 13 residues. Trimming left V 6 bases short and J 4 bases short, with 11 bases between. CDR3 sequence (DNA): TGTGCCAGCAGCAGAGGGTTAGCAGATACGCAGTATTTT. Translation gives CASSRGLADTQYF.

This chain uses TRBV30 with TRBJ2-2; unclear D gene. Germline-derived CDR1 and CDR2 are GTSNPN and SVGIG (reference sequence). V was pared by 5 bases and J by 8 bases, with 6 bases between. CDR3 length: 10 residues. CDR3 in DNA: TGTGCCTGGGGACGGGGGGAGCTGTTTTTT. Its translation is CAWGRGELFF.

The chain employs TRBV2 and TRBJ2-5; 7 bases are shared with TRBD1. This CDR3 spans 14 amino acids. Looked up from germline, CDR1 is SNHLY and CDR2 is FYNNEI. V was pared by 4 bases and J by 2 bases, with 4 bases of the junction left unmatched. The CDR3 sequence: CASSVGQTQETQYF. CDR3 DNA sequence: TGTGCCAGCAGTGTGGGACAGACTCAAGAGACCCAGTACTTC. Filled out from reference TRBV2 and TRBJ2-5, the complete variable domain reads EPEVTQTPSHQVTQMGQEVILRCVPISNHLYFYWYRQILGQKVEFLVSFYNNEISEKSEIFDDQFSVERPDGSNFTLKIRSTKLEDSAMYFCASSVGQTQETQYFGPGTRLLVL.

The rearrangement uses TRBV7-9 and TRBJ2-7, with 8 bases lining up with TRBD1. Per germline, CDR1 SEHNR and CDR2 FQNEAQ (reference sequence). V lost 5 bases, J lost 13 bases, and 10 bases stayed unmatched. The CDR3 runs 12 residues. For the CDR3, the DNA is TGTGCCAGCAGCCAGAAGGACAGGGTGTATTACTTC. Translated: CASSQKDRVYYF.

In its sample, this clone was seen a few times. The CDR3 here is CSVEGGNGGYTF. The CDR3 nucleotides read TGCAGCGTTGAAGGGGGAAACGGTGGCTACACCTTC. The chain links TRBV29-1 to TRBJ1-2, with D hard to call. This CDR3 region has 12 residues. With 1 base removed from V and 7 bases from J, the gap between germline ends came to 10 bases. Germline CDR1 is SQVTM and CDR2 is ANQGSEA.

The sample holds a few counts of this clone. This chain links TRBV7-9 with TRBJ2-7; the match to TRBD1 covers 9 bases. The germline V gene encodes CDR1 SEHNR and CDR2 FQNEAQ (reference sequence). The CDR3 covers 15 residues. With V trimmed by 5 bases and J by 6 bases, 11 bases remained unmatched. The CDR3 DNA is TGTGCCAGCAGCACCCCGGGACAGGGAGCCGGCGAGCAGTACTTC. Its translation is CASSTPGQGAGEQYF.

This clone was picked up a small number of times. The V gene is TRBV11-2, the J gene TRBJ2-7, with D unclear. With 3 bases removed from V and 1 base from J, the gap between germline ends came to 1 base. The CDR3 is 11 residues long. Germline values: CDR1 SGHAT, CDR2 FQNNGV. The CDR3, as DNA: TGTGCCAGCAGCTTTTCCTACGAGCAGTACTTC. Protein: CASSFSYEQYF.

The chain recombines TRBV29-1 with TRBJ1-1, with D uncertain. There are 10 residues in the CDR3. The germline gives CDR1 SQVTM, CDR2 ANQGSEA. V lost 5 bases and J 6 bases, leaving 7 bases between the germline ends. The CDR3 DNA reads as TGCAGCGTTCCCGGATCTGAAGCTTTCTTT. Translated: CSVPGSEAFF.

This clone was counted between two and nine times. V is TRBV29-1 and J is TRBJ2-2; maybe TRBD1 (6 bases). Looked up from germline, CDR1 is SQVTM and CDR2 is ANQGSEA. Deletions cut 7 bases from V and 4 bases from J, with 10 bases between. The CDR3 spans 12 residues. DNA of the CDR3: TGCAGCGGGACAGATCCCACCGGGGAGCTGTTTTTT. Protein product: CSGTDPTGELFF.

This clone was counted many times. This chain links TRBV29-1 with TRBJ2-4; tentatively, D is TRBD2 (6 bases). Germline assignment: CDR1 SQVTM and CDR2 ANQGSEA. With 7 bases removed from V and 1 base from J, the gap between germline ends came to 8 bases. CDR3 length: 12 residues. The CDR3 nucleotides read TGCAGCGCCCGGGGGGCCAAAAACATTCAGTACTTC. Amino acids: CSARGAKNIQYF.

CDR3 nucleotide sequence: TGCGCCAGCAGCCAAGCAGGGGCGCGGGGGGCCAACGTCCTGACTTTC. Its translation: CASSQAGARGANVLTF. The chain combines TRBV4-1 with TRBJ2-6; tentatively, D is TRBD1 (6 bases). Per germline, CDR1 MGHRA and CDR2 YSYEKL. Trimming took 1 base from V and 4 from J, leaving 11 bases between them. The CDR3 has 16 amino acids.

The V gene is TRBV12-5, the J gene TRBJ2-2; D possibly corresponds to TRBD2 (7 bases). The CDR3 loop spans 15 amino acids. Germline V gene data show CDR1 as LGHNT and CDR2 as FRNRAP. The V end was cut by 7 bases, the J end by 4 bases, with 16 bases between. As DNA, the CDR3 is TGTGCTAGTGCTTGGGGGGGGCTGAGCACCGGGGAGCTGTTTTTT. The encoded protein is CASAWGGLSTGELFF.

This chain links TRBV30 with TRBJ2-2; D may be TRBD1 (5 bases). In germline, CDR1 is GTSNPN, CDR2 SVGIG (reference sequence). V was trimmed by 2 bases and J by 4 bases, leaving 8 bases between them. This CDR3 has 13 amino acids. CDR3 coding DNA: TGTGCCTGGAGTCCAGGGTTCACCGGGGAGCTGTTTTTT. Its protein is CAWSPGFTGELFF. The variable domain in full, completed from reference TRBV30 and TRBJ2-2, reads SQTIHQWPATLVQPVGSPLSLECTVEGTSNPNLYWYRQAAGRGLQLLFYSVGIGQISSEVPQNLSASRPQDRQFILSSKKLLLSDSGFYLCAWSPGFTGELFFGEGSRLTVL.

The CDR3 here is CASSLLAGGPSTYNEQFF. Here the CDR3 DNA reads TGTGCCAGCAGCCTGCTGGCGGGGGGGCCTTCAACCTACAATGAGCAGTTCTTC. J is TRBJ2-1 and V is TRBV5-6; 9 bases line up with TRBD2. With 4 bases clipped from V and 2 bases from J, the junction kept 13 bases outside the gene matches. Germline CDR1 and CDR2: SGHDT and YYEEEE. The CDR3 loop spans 18 amino acids.